This is a list of T cell receptor beta chains from one sample in a study of Ad26.COV2.S vaccination and SARS-CoV-2 variants. Some clones are missing from TCRdb's copy, which holds only in-frame ones; the method was immunoSEQ multiplex PCR. Of 380,000 or so clones detected, about 88% appear once; the ten largest clones hold about 10%. The input for sequencing was peripheral blood, taken in a trial of Ad26.COV2.S vaccine versus placebo. Receptors were obtained from a person between 18 and 60 years old who received the Ad26.COV2.S COVID-19 vaccine or a placebo. The CDR3 runs from the conserved cysteine through the conserved F or W. Each record gives: clone size, J gene, D gene, V gene, CDR3 protein, CDR3 DNA. A D gene is named only where the DNA matches it firmly. Only some rows state a clone size, as once, few, many or a class for expanded clones.

. TRBJ2-2 TRBD1 TRBV6-2/TRBV6-3 CASNPDRGLFGELFF TGTGCCAGCAACCCGGACAGGGGGCTTTTCGGGGAGCTGTTTTTT
. TRBJ2-5 . TRBV7-9 CASSGKVLETQYF TGTGCCAGCAGCGGCAAAGTGCTCGAGACCCAGTACTTC
. TRBJ1-3 . TRBV12-3/TRBV12-4 CASREGGNTIYF TGTGCCAGCAGGGAGGGAGGAAACACCATATATTTT
. TRBJ1-1 TRBD1 TRBV14 CATSQGWPNTEAFF TGTGCCACCTCACAGGGGTGGCCTAACACTGAAGCTTTCTTT
once TRBJ2-7 . TRBV7-2 CASSSELSYEQYF TGTGCCAGCAGCTCCGAATTGAGCTACGAGCAGTACTTC
. TRBJ2-1 . TRBV5-1 CASKVGEGYNEQFF TGCGCCAGCAAGGTCGGAGAAGGCTACAATGAGCAGTTCTTC
. TRBJ1-5 . TRBV10-3 CAISINRDSNQPQHF TGTGCCATCAGCATTAACAGGGATAGCAATCAGCCCCAGCATTTT
. TRBJ1-2 . TRBV6-6 CASTPDSLYGYTF TGTGCCAGCACCCCGGACAGCCTCTATGGCTACACCTTC
. TRBJ1-1 . TRBV12-3/TRBV12-4 CASSSRQVAEAFF TGTGCCAGCAGCTCAAGACAGGTCGCCGAAGCTTTCTTT
. TRBJ2-3 . TRBV19 CASSIQWDTDTQYF TGTGCCAGTAGTATTCAGTGGGACACAGATACGCAGTATTTT
. TRBJ1-5 . TRBV4-2 CASSQEFSGPAAQHF TGTGCCAGCAGCCAAGAATTTAGCGGTCCGGCGGCCCAGCATTTT
. TRBJ1-2 . TRBV4-3 CASSQDAGAGNYGYTF TGCGCCAGCAGCCAAGACGCAGGGGCGGGCAACTATGGCTACACCTTC
once TRBJ1-4 . TRBV27 CASSLSGLFSARGEKLFF TGTGCCAGCAGTTTATCGGGGCTCTTTTCAGCGCGAGGGGAAAAACTGTTTTTT
. TRBJ2-7 TRBD1 TRBV25-1 CASSDPGTGKSYEQYF TGTGCCAGCAGTGACCCTGGGACAGGGAAGTCCTACGAGCAGTACTTC
. TRBJ2-3 TRBD2 TRBV5-4 CASSLLLAGGTDTQYF TGTGCCAGCAGCTTGTTACTAGCGGGGGGCACAGATACGCAGTATTTT
. TRBJ1-5 . TRBV24-1 CATSDSPYQPQHF TGTGCCACCAGTGACAGTCCCTATCAGCCCCAGCATTTT
. TRBJ2-1 . TRBV19 CASSIVLYRSSSYNEQFF TGTGCCAGTAGTATAGTCCTTTACAGGTCAAGCTCCTACAATGAGCAGTTCTTC
. TRBJ2-1 TRBD1 TRBV5-1 CASSPRQGLSNEQFF TGCGCCAGCAGCCCCCGACAGGGCCTTTCGAATGAGCAGTTCTTC
once TRBJ2-7 . TRBV12-3/TRBV12-4 CASTDTLGEQYF TGTGCCAGCACTGACACGCTGGGGGAGCAGTACTTC
. TRBJ1-1 . TRBV6-5 CASSQGRVTFF TGTGCCAGCAGTCAGGGGCGGGTCACTTTCTTT
. TRBJ2-7 TRBD2 TRBV3-1/TRBV3-2 CAVGTSYSYEQYF TGTGCCGTGGGGACTAGCTACTCCTACGAGCAGTACTTC
. TRBJ2-1 . TRBV5-4 CASSTSRARYNEQFF TGTGCCAGCAGCACCTCCAGGGCTCGCTACAATGAGCAGTTCTTC
. TRBJ2-5 . TRBV2 CASSGLMGQETQYF TGTGCCAGCAGTGGGTTAATGGGGCAAGAGACCCAGTACTTC
. TRBJ2-7 TRBD1 TRBV2 CASGPGQGMGEQYF TGTGCCAGCGGGCCGGGACAGGGTATGGGCGAGCAGTACTTC
. TRBJ2-5 . TRBV3-1/TRBV3-2 CASSQDRGPRETQYF TGTGCCAGCAGCCAAGATAGGGGTCCCCGAGAGACCCAGTACTTC
. TRBJ2-7 TRBD1 TRBV14 CASSHLGDRFHEQYF TGTGCCAGCAGCCACCTTGGGGACAGGTTCCACGAGCAGTACTTC
. TRBJ1-1 . TRBV3-1/TRBV3-2 CASSRQSGTEAFF TGTGCCAGCAGCCGCCAATCAGGGACAGAAGCTTTCTTT
few TRBJ1-1 . TRBV19 CASSIDLRKGKMSTEAFF TGTGCCAGTAGTATAGATCTCAGAAAGGGGAAGATGAGCACTGAAGCTTTCTTT
once TRBJ1-1 . TRBV7-9 CASIPGGSRDTEAFF TGTGCCAGCATCCCCGGGGGCAGTAGAGACACTGAAGCTTTCTTT